These 26 T cell receptor beta chains were all obtained from the same sample, sequenced in a study of spatial heterogeneity in lung cancer. Time point denoted: sample taken at primary tumor resection. Their recognized antigens are unknown. A single record per CDR3 protein comes from TCRdb applying MiXCR to the 5' RACE reads. The sample yields around 2,800 distinct CDR3 sequences, under 14% seen once. Study findings and constraints: Within tumors, counts of expanded alpha and beta TCRs tracked tumor mutation counts.

The sample was lung tumor tissue, taken at surgery. These receptors all stem from a male donor with early-stage non-small cell lung cancer.

By share, this clonotype counts as medium-sized. V usage is TRBV28 and J usage is TRBJ2-3; D gene ambiguous. CDR1 MDHEN and CDR2 SYDVKM come from the germline V gene. Trimming took off 7 bases at V and 6 bases at J, with 8 bases between the two ends. This CDR3 comprises 11 residues. The DNA of the CDR3 is TGTGCCAGCAAGTGGACGGATACGCAGTATTTT. This translates into CASKWTDTQYF.

This rearrangement joins TRBV24-1 to TRBJ2-3; no definite D call. CDR3 length: 13 amino acids. Germline CDR1 reads KGHDR; CDR2 reads SFDVKD. V lost 4 bases and J 1 base, leaving 5 bases between the germline ends. CDR3 loop: CATSEGGTDTQYF. In nucleotides, the CDR3 is TGTGCCACCAGTGAAGGTGGCACAGATACGCAGTATTTT.

By share, this clonotype counts as medium-sized. At one of its ends the junction is not consistent with the germline gene, which may arise from a read error. This chain joins TRBV29-1 and TRBJ2-1, with D perhaps assigned TRBD1 or TRBD2 (5 bases each). The length of the CDR3 is 10 residues. The germline gives CDR1 SQVTM, CDR2 ANQGSEA. In DNA, the CDR3 is TGCAGCGTAATACGGGACCTTGAGTCCTTC. It translates to CSVIRDLESF.

This clonotype was recorded at least ten times. This rearrangement joins TRBV6-5 to TRBJ2-1, with 9 bases lining up with TRBD2. CDR3 size: 13 residues. The germline V gene encodes CDR1 MNHEY and CDR2 SVGAGI. V was pared by 6 bases and J by 9 bases, with 6 bases of the junction left unmatched. As DNA, the CDR3 is TGTGCCAGCAGCGGCGGGGGGGTTAGTGAGCAGTTCTTC. It encodes CASSGGGVSEQFF.

This clonotype was detected once. V usage is TRBV28 and J usage is TRBJ2-7; the match to TRBD2 covers 7 bases. Germline values: CDR1 MDHEN, CDR2 SYDVKM. The J segment lost 1 base and the V segment lost 6 bases, leaving 6 bases of the junction unmatched. The CDR3 extends over 14 amino acids. CDR3: CASSRGLGSYEQYF. The CDR3 DNA follows: TGTGCCAGCAGCCGCGGACTAGGGTCCTACGAGCAGTACTTC.

This rearrangement joins TRBV20-1 to TRBJ2-7; D might be TRBD1 or TRBD2, each matching 6 bases. The germline V and J ends were trimmed by 3 bases and 0 bases, with 15 bases remaining between them. Germline V gives CDR1 DFQATT, CDR2 SNEGSKA (reference sequence). This CDR3 has 15 residues. CDR3 DNA sequence: TGCAGTGCTAGGGGGGCTCGGGGGAGCTCCTACGAGCAGTACTTC. Translating gives CSARGARGSSYEQYF.

The rearrangement uses TRBV25-1 and TRBJ2-7; no definite D call. From germline, CDR1 is MGHDK and CDR2 SYGVNS. The V end was cut by 2 bases, the J end by 0 bases, with 5 bases between. The length of the CDR3 is 13 residues. The CDR3 protein is CASSEGNSYEQYF. The CDR3 DNA sequence: TGTGCCAGCAGTGAAGGGAACTCCTACGAGCAGTACTTC.

This clonotype was seen repeatedly, ten times or more. V and J are TRBV30 and TRBJ2-5, with 8 bases identical to TRBD2. Trimming took 1 base from V and 4 from J; bases not matched to a gene: 5. CDR1 GTSNPN and CDR2 SVGIG come from the germline V gene (reference sequence). The CDR3 runs 14 residues. Here the CDR3 DNA reads TGTGCCTGGAGTGGTAGCGGGAAGGGAGAGACCCAGTACTTC. Its translation is CAWSGSGKGETQYF.

By proportion, this clonotype is medium-sized. The CDR3 bases are TGTGCCAGCAGCTCGGGTCCAAGGGGGGGCTGGTTCACCTACAATGAGCAGTTCTTC. Translation: CASSSGPRGGWFTYNEQFF. V gene TRBV7-9 combines with J gene TRBJ2-1; maybe TRBD2 (7 bases). Germline CDR1 and CDR2: SEHNR and FQNEAQ (reference sequence). V was cut by 4 bases and J by 2 bases, with 24 bases left in between. CDR3 length equals 19 residues.

This clonotype is medium-sized. This sequence joins TRBV7-9 and TRBJ2-2; D remains ambiguous. Germline V lookup: CDR1 SEHNR, CDR2 FQNEAQ (reference sequence). V was pared by 3 bases and J by 4 bases, with 9 bases between. CDR3 length: 14 residues. CDR3 in DNA: TGTGCCAGCAGCTTCCCTGGGGTCACCGGGGAGCTGTTTTTT. This codes for CASSFPGVTGELFF.

The chain links TRBV27 to TRBJ2-7; D is perhaps TRBD2 (6 bases). CDR3 size: 15 residues. Germline CDR1 is MNHEY and CDR2 is SMNVEV (reference sequence). Trimming removed 3 bases from V and 0 bases from J, with 12 bases in between. This chain's CDR3 is CASSLNSGRSYEQYF. CDR3 DNA: TGTGCCAGCAGTTTGAATAGCGGTCGCTCCTACGAGCAGTACTTC.

In this sample, this clonotype is medium-sized. The chain carries TRBV30 and TRBJ2-5, with 7 bases that match TRBD1. CDR3 length equals 15 residues. With 2 bases clipped from V and 1 base from J, the junction kept 7 bases outside the gene matches. In germline, CDR1 is GTSNPN, CDR2 SVGIG (reference sequence). CDR3 bases: TGTGCCTGGAGTACGGGACAGCATACCCAAGAGACCCAGTACTTC. It is translated as CAWSTGQHTQETQYF.

This clonotype was counted once. A much larger clone is a single base away; this may be a read error. The CDR3 ends on some other residue instead of the conserved phenylalanine or tryptophan, so this is likely a read error. The chain is built from TRBV7-2 and TRBJ2-5; possible D gene TRBD2, 7 bases. This CDR3 spans 14 amino acids. V was clipped by 5 bases and J by 6 bases, with 16 bases between them. Germline V gene lookup returns CDR1 SGHTA and CDR2 FQGNSA. CDR3 amino acids: CASSPGGGRQTQYS. The CDR3, as DNA: TGTGCCAGCAGCCCGGGGGGCGGGCGGCAGACCCAGTACTCC.

The chain is built from TRBV6-5 and TRBJ2-2; 8 nucleotides match TRBD2. Per germline, CDR1 MNHEY and CDR2 SVGAGI. The CDR3 spans 16 residues. J was trimmed by 3 bases and V by 5 bases; bases with no gene match: 8. This CDR3 is CASSDSGTSHTGELFF. The CDR3 DNA sequence: TGTGCCAGCAGTGATAGCGGGACTAGTCACACCGGGGAGCTGTTTTTT.

This clonotype is labeled medium-sized. The chain recombines TRBV3-1 with TRBJ2-7, with TRBD2 identical over 8 bases. The CDR3 sequence is 16 residues long. J gave up 0 bases and V 1 base, and 5 bases lay outside the gene matches. Germline CDR1 is LGHDT and CDR2 is YNNKEL (reference sequence). In nucleotides, the CDR3 is TGTGCCAGCAGCCAAGTAGCTAGCGGGTACTCCTACGAGCAGTACTTC. Protein product: CASSQVASGYSYEQYF.

By share, this clonotype ranks as medium-sized (0.01 to 0.1%). The chain carries TRBV24-1 and TRBJ1-2, with 10 bases aligning to TRBD1. CDR3 length equals 14 residues. Germline CDR1 KGHDR, CDR2 SFDVKD. The V segment lost 5 bases and the J segment 8 bases; nucleotides outside the gene matches: 7. The CDR3 sequence: CATSAPDRGVGYTF. The CDR3 nucleotides read TGTGCCACCAGTGCCCCGGACAGGGGGGTCGGCTACACCTTC.

This clonotype was recorded many times. The rearrangement links TRBV28 to TRBJ2-7; D is tentatively TRBD1 or TRBD2 (5 bases each). The V and J ends lost 1 base and 2 bases respectively, with 12 bases between them. Germline lookup yields CDR1 MDHEN and CDR2 SYDVKM. The CDR3 has 15 residues. CDR3 in DNA: TGTGCCAGCAGTTTATATCGGGGCACTACCTACGAGCAGTACTTC. It yields the protein CASSLYRGTTYEQYF.

This clonotype is termed medium-sized. The chain combines TRBV20-1 with TRBJ2-7, with 7 bases that match TRBD1. The ends lost 0 bases at V and 0 bases at J; junction bases unmatched: 14. Per the germline V gene, CDR1 is DFQATT and CDR2 is SNEGSKA (reference sequence). The CDR3 consists of 18 residues. As DNA, the CDR3 is TGCAGTGCTAGAGACCTTCTTGAACAGGGGTCCCGCTCCTACGAGCAGTACTTC. This codes for CSARDLLEQGSRSYEQYF.

This clonotype is medium-sized within its sample. The chain combines TRBV12-3 or TRBV12-4 with TRBJ1-4; 9 nucleotides align to TRBD1. The CDR3 sequence is 14 residues long. The J segment lost 7 bases and the V segment lost 3 bases, leaving 3 bases of the junction unmatched. CDR3 nucleotides: TGTGCCAGCAGTTTGCGACAGGGGGGTGAAAAACTGTTTTTT. Its protein product is CASSLRQGGEKLFF.

The rearrangement uses TRBV5-1 and TRBJ1-1; D gene unclear. The ends were cut back, 5 bases at V and 5 bases at J, with 13 bases in the middle. CDR3 length equals 13 residues. Germline CDR1 reads SGHRS; CDR2 reads YFSETQ. CDR3 nucleotide sequence: TGCGCCAGCAGATCCTGGACCGCGACTGAAGCTTTCTTT. It encodes CASRSWTATEAFF.

By sample share, this clonotype is large. The J gene is TRBJ2-2, the V gene TRBV6-4, with TRBD2 matching 12 bases. Germline assignment: CDR1 MRHNA and CDR2 SNTAGT. V lost 6 bases to trimming and J lost 0 bases; unmatched junction nucleotides: 5. The CDR3 extends over 17 amino acids. The CDR3 sequence is CASSKTSGGANTGELFF. CDR3 nucleotides: TGTGCCAGCAGCAAGACTAGCGGGGGAGCGAACACCGGGGAGCTGTTTTTT.

This clonotype qualifies as large (0.1 to 1%). V and J are TRBV9 and TRBJ1-1; the D is unclear. Trimming took off 0 bases at V and 8 bases at J, with 14 bases between the two ends. This CDR3 comprises 14 residues. Germline values: CDR1 SGDLS, CDR2 YYNGEE. The CDR3 is CASSVDFGGLEAFF. CDR3 nucleotide sequence: TGTGCCAGCAGCGTAGATTTCGGCGGGCTCGAAGCTTTCTTT.

This clonotype was recorded many times. This sequence joins TRBV20-1 and TRBJ2-1, with no clear D. CDR3 length: 12 amino acids. Germline values: CDR1 DFQATT, CDR2 SNEGSKA (reference sequence). V lost 0 bases to trimming and J lost 13 bases, with 13 bases between them. DNA for the CDR3: TGCAGTGCTAGAGATGGGTTCATATCTCAGTTCTTC. This sequence encodes CSARDGFISQFF.

Within the sample, this clonotype is medium-sized. The chain couples TRBV3-1 to TRBJ2-2; TRBD1 or TRBD2 may be the D gene (5 bases each). The CDR3 covers 17 residues. Trimming shortened V by 0 bases and J by 6 bases, and 17 bases separated the two germline ends. In germline, CDR1 is LGHDT, CDR2 YNNKEL (reference sequence). The CDR3 DNA sequence: TGTGCCAGCAGCCAAGAGGGACCCCTAACCGGGGCCGGGGAGCTGTTTTTT. Its translation is CASSQEGPLTGAGELFF.

This clonotype ranks as medium-sized. In DNA, the CDR3 is TGTGCCAGCAGCCTGACTAGCGGGGGTATCTATGAGCAGTTCTTC. Its protein product is CASSLTSGGIYEQFF. The V gene is TRBV11-3, the J gene TRBJ2-1; 12 positions agree with TRBD2. Losses at the gene ends were 5 bases for V and 8 bases for J; bases not matched to a gene: 7. Germline assignment: CDR1 SGHNT and CDR2 YENEEA. The CDR3 is made up of 15 amino acids.

This clonotype is deemed medium-sized. J is TRBJ2-3 and V is TRBV24-1, with 8 bases matching TRBD2. Germline assignment: CDR1 KGHDR and CDR2 SFDVKD. Trimming took 4 bases from V and 5 from J; bases not matched to a gene: 7. This CDR3 is 15 amino acids long. CDR3: CATSELAGSIDTQYF. The CDR3 nucleotides read TGTGCCACCAGTGAGCTAGCGGGCTCGATAGATACGCAGTATTTT.